Shown below are 27 T cell receptor beta chains from a single sample sequenced in a study of T cells in Graves' hyperthyroidism and ophthalmopathy. The source material, RNA transcripts, was used to amplify TCR beta CDR3 regions. With the HTBI primer set, the TCR CDR3 went through a first round of RT-PCR. TCRdb analysed the multiplex PCR reads with MiXCR anew, one entry per CDR3 protein. The data hold 300,000 or so distinct CDR3 sequences, with approximately 15% observed a single time. The specimen was blood. Receptors were obtained from a woman aged 60-75 years with Graves' ophthalmopathy.

The chain recombines TRBV9 with TRBJ2-5; D possibly corresponds to TRBD2 (6 bases). CDR1 and CDR2 (germline): SGDLS, YYNGEE. V was pared by 1 base and J by 5 bases, with 18 bases between. There are 16 residues in the CDR3. The CDR3 bases are TGTGCCAGCAGCGTAACGGGAGAGGTTTTTGGGGAGACCCAGTACTTC. Translating it yields CASSVTGEVFGETQYF.

This clonotype showed up many times. This chain joins TRBV5-6 and TRBJ2-7; D gene uncertain. V dropped 2 bases and J dropped 3 bases, with 15 bases sitting between them. The CDR3 runs 15 residues. The germline gives CDR1 SGHDT, CDR2 YYEEEE. CDR3 bases: TGTGCCAGCAGCTTTCGCCCCGACGGATTCTACGAGCAGTACTTC. It specifies CASSFRPDGFYEQYF.

Regarding this clonotype: A much larger clone is a single base away; this may be a read error. The gene calls are TRBV7-9 and TRBJ2-1; the match to TRBD2 covers 15 bases. Germline V gene sequence: CDR1 SEHNR, CDR2 FQNEAQ (reference sequence). The CDR3 is made up of 18 amino acids. Here the CDR3 DNA reads TGTGCCAGCAGCCCGTACAGGACTAGCGGGAGGGCCTCCAATGAGCAGCTCTTC. Encoded protein: CASSPYRTSGRASNEQLF.

The chain has TRBV19 and TRBJ2-5, with 7 positions matching TRBD1. This CDR3 is built from 14 residues. Germline-derived CDR1 and CDR2 are LNHDA and SQIVND (reference sequence). Germline trimming cut 5 bases from V and 5 bases from J; bases unmatched to any gene: 8. CDR3 residues: CASSPRQGRETQYF. CDR3 bases: TGTGCCAGTAGTCCTCGACAGGGTCGGGAGACCCAGTACTTC.

The sample holds a few counts of this clonotype. The rearrangement joins TRBV5-8 to TRBJ2-1; D is possibly TRBD1 (6 bases). Trimming stripped 4 bases from V and 4 bases from J, with 12 bases between. There are 14 residues in the CDR3. CDR1 and CDR2 (germline): SGHTS, YDEGEE. CDR3 bases: TGTGCCAGCAGCCAAACTACAGGGTACAATGAGCAGTTCTTC. It encodes CASSQTTGYNEQFF.

At least ten counts were recorded for this clonotype. The rearrangement uses TRBV29-1 and TRBJ2-7, with D possibly being TRBD2 (6 bases). The CDR3 length is 12 residues. The germline V gene encodes CDR1 SQVTM and CDR2 ANQGSEA. Trimming pared 4 bases from V and 4 bases from J, leaving 11 bases between. The CDR3 region is CSVVRGRYEQYF. The CDR3 bases are TGCAGCGTTGTGCGGGGCAGGTACGAGCAGTACTTC.

The chain is built from TRBV7-2 and TRBJ2-7, with no clear D. The CDR3 sequence is 15 residues long. Per germline, CDR1 SGHTA and CDR2 FQGNSA. V lost 6 bases to trimming and J lost 0 bases, with 15 bases between them. The CDR3 DNA is TGTGCCAGCAGTTCTATGGGTGGCAGCTCCTACGAGCAGTACTTC. It yields the protein CASSSMGGSSYEQYF.

At least ten counts were recorded for this clonotype. V gene TRBV27 combines with J gene TRBJ2-7; 7 nucleotides align to TRBD1. The germline CDR1 and CDR2 sequences are MNHEY and SMNVEV (reference sequence). V lost 2 bases and J lost 5; bases outside the gene matches: 6. This CDR3 region has 14 residues. The CDR3 sequence is CASSLRGQGDEQYF. The CDR3 coding sequence is TGTGCCAGCAGTTTAAGGGGGCAGGGGGACGAGCAGTACTTC.

Concerning this clonotype itself: This clone may be a read error of a much larger clone one base away. The V and J genes are TRBV11-2 and TRBJ2-5, with D hard to call. The CDR3 contains 11 residues. Germline CDR1 SGHAT, CDR2 FQNNGV. CDR3 region: CACSLDILQYF. The CDR3 DNA is TGTGCCTGCAGCTTAGATATACTACAGTACTTC.

This clonotype was counted many times. The rearrangement joins TRBV10-1 to TRBJ2-3, with 13 bases identical to TRBD2. The germline V gene encodes CDR1 WNHNN and CDR2 SYGVQD (reference sequence). V lost 7 bases and J lost 5; bases outside the gene matches: 6. CDR3 length: 15 amino acids. The CDR3 nucleotides read TGCGCCAGCACCCGGGGACTAGCGGGGCTAGATACGCAGTATTTT. Protein: CASTRGLAGLDTQYF.

The V and J genes are TRBV7-6 and TRBJ1-4; D is uncertain. Trimming removed 8 bases at V and 0 bases at J, with 7 bases between. Germline CDR1 and CDR2: SGHVS and FNYEAQ. The CDR3 has 13 residues. The CDR3 spells CASAYATNEKLFF. In nucleotides, the CDR3 is TGTGCCAGCGCCTACGCAACTAATGAAAAACTGTTTTTT.

This clonotype was recorded a few times. CDR3 amino acids: CASSLDPGNLEQYF. DNA of the CDR3: TGCGCCAGCAGCTTGGATCCAGGGAATCTCGAGCAGTACTTC. The chain uses TRBV5-1 and TRBJ2-7; D is possibly TRBD1 (5 bases). The CDR3 consists of 14 residues. Germline assignment: CDR1 SGHRS and CDR2 YFSETQ. The ends were cut back, 0 bases at V and 6 bases at J, with 13 bases in the middle.

Regarding this clonotype: This CDR3 fails to terminate in the conserved phenylalanine or tryptophan, so it likely reflects a read error. The rearrangement uses TRBV2 and TRBJ1-1; D is possibly TRBD1 (5 bases). CDR3 length equals 14 residues. Germline CDR1 is SNHLY and CDR2 is FYNNEI. The ends were cut back, 1 base at V and 4 bases at J, with 10 bases in the middle. DNA of the CDR3: TGTGCCAGCAGTGAAGGGGGGGGAGGCACTGAAGCTTTCCTT. This codes for CASSEGGGGTEAFL.

The table lists this clonotype with many counts. The chain is built from TRBV7-6 and TRBJ2-5, with D unclear. CDR1 and CDR2 from the germline V gene are SGHVS and FNYEAQ. The CDR3 spans 15 residues. Trimming took 2 bases from V and 1 from J, leaving 11 bases between them. For the CDR3, the DNA is TGTGCCAGCAGCTTATACACAGCAGGCCAAGAGACCCAGTACTTC. The encoded protein is CASSLYTAGQETQYF.

This clonotype has only a few counts. V usage is TRBV4-3 and J usage is TRBJ2-3; D call uncertain. The germline CDR1 and CDR2 sequences are LGHNA and YSLEER. The ends were cut back, 0 bases at V and 0 bases at J, with 19 bases in the middle. This CDR3 comprises 19 residues. CDR3 region: CASSQEGPLRQTSTDTQYF. The CDR3 DNA follows: TGCGCCAGCAGCCAAGAAGGGCCCCTGCGGCAGACTAGCACAGATACGCAGTATTTT.

The gene calls are TRBV6-1 and TRBJ2-4; 11 nucleotides agree with TRBD1. The ends lost 5 bases at V and 5 bases at J; junction bases unmatched: 8. This CDR3 comprises 16 residues. Germline V gene data show CDR1 as MNHNS and CDR2 as SASEGT. CDR3 protein: CASSRTGTGGENIQYF. The DNA of the CDR3 is TGTGCCAGCAGTCGTACCGGGACAGGGGGGGAAAACATTCAGTACTTC.

This clonotype was found many times. This chain joins TRBV20-1 and TRBJ2-3; D is possibly TRBD2 (5 bases). This CDR3 contains 11 residues. Germline CDR1 is DFQATT and CDR2 is SNEGSKA (reference sequence). DNA for the CDR3: TGCAGGGGCGGGAGCACAGATACGCAGTATTTT. Translating it yields CRGGSTDTQYF.

This clonotype was found many times. This sequence joins TRBV5-1 and TRBJ1-1; 9 bases are a match to TRBD1. Per germline, CDR1 SGHRS and CDR2 YFSETQ. V was pared by 7 bases and J by 5 bases, with 9 bases of the junction left unmatched. The CDR3 sequence is 14 residues long. The chain's CDR3 is CASRWGQGGTEAFF. CDR3 in DNA: TGCGCCAGCCGATGGGGACAGGGAGGGACTGAAGCTTTCTTT.

In this sample, this clonotype turned up many times. This sequence joins TRBV7-2 and TRBJ2-2; no firm D call. The CDR3 has 14 residues. V gave up 5 bases and J gave up 1 base, with 8 bases separating them. Germline V gene lookup returns CDR1 SGHTA and CDR2 FQGNSA. CDR3 protein: CASSPRGNTGELFF. The CDR3 DNA reads as TGTGCCAGCAGCCCCCGAGGGAACACCGGGGAGCTGTTTTTT.

The CDR3 region has the DNA TGTGCCAGTAGTACGCTTTGGACGTACTCAAAGGCCAACTATGGCTACACCTTC. Translated, it gives CASSTLWTYSKANYGYTF. This chain joins TRBV19 and TRBJ1-2; D not certain. Deletions cut 4 bases from V and 2 bases from J, with 23 bases between. CDR3 length equals 18 residues. CDR1 and CDR2 from the germline V gene are LNHDA and SQIVND (reference sequence). Full variable domain (rest looked up from reference TRBV19 and TRBJ1-2): DGGITQSPKYLFRKEGQNVTLSCEQNLNHDAMYWYRQDPGQGLRLIYYSQIVNDFQKGDIAEGYSVSREKKESFPLTVTSAQKNPTAFYLCASSTLWTYSKANYGYTFGSGTRLTVV.

This clonotype has just a few counts. V is TRBV9 and J is TRBJ1-4; tentatively, D is TRBD1 (5 bases). The V gene lost 0 bases and the J gene lost 7 bases, with 13 bases spanning the gap. The CDR3 contains 15 residues. CDR1 and CDR2 (germline): SGDLS, YYNGEE. This CDR3 is CASSVDWGRSEKLFF. CDR3 DNA sequence: TGTGCCAGCAGCGTAGATTGGGGACGGAGTGAAAAACTGTTTTTT.

This clonotype was detected ten times or more. The genes are TRBV7-9 and TRBJ2-5, with TRBD2 matching over 10 bases. Germline CDR1 is SEHNR and CDR2 is FQNEAQ (reference sequence). CDR3 length equals 17 residues. V lost 2 bases and J lost 7; bases outside the gene matches: 13. The CDR3 DNA reads TGTGCCAGCAGCTTATTGGGGGGGACTAGCGTTTCCGGGACCCAGTACTTC. This gives the protein CASSLLGGTSVSGTQYF. Complete variable domain (other parts from reference TRBV7-9 and TRBJ2-5): DTGVSQNPRHKITKRGQNVTFRCDPISEHNRLYWYRQTLGQGPEFLTYFQNEAQLEKSRLLSDRFSAERPKGSFSTLEIQRTEQGDSAMYLCASSLLGGTSVSGTQYFGPGTRLLVL.

The chain joins TRBV20-1 to TRBJ2-1, with 16 bases fitting TRBD2. The length of the CDR3 is 19 residues. V lost 5 bases, J lost 9 bases, and 19 bases stayed unmatched. The germline gives CDR1 DFQATT, CDR2 SNEGSKA (reference sequence). The CDR3 loop reads CSASRPGTSGRADSGEQFF. The CDR3, as DNA: TGCAGTGCTTCGCGTCCCGGGACTAGCGGGAGGGCCGATTCTGGTGAGCAGTTCTTC.

The rearrangement links TRBV27 to TRBJ1-2, with unresolved D. V was pared by 5 bases and J by 4 bases, with 14 bases between. This CDR3 spans 14 amino acids. Per germline, CDR1 MNHEY and CDR2 SMNVEV (reference sequence). As DNA, the CDR3 is TGTGCCAGCAGTGAAAGCGGGCAGAGCTATGGCTACACCTTC. This gives the protein CASSESGQSYGYTF.

A remark on this clonotype: Sequence at one end of the junction differs from germline and may be a read error. The chain recombines TRBV7-9 with TRBJ1-2; 7 nucleotides match TRBD1. CDR1 is SEHNR, CDR2 FQNEAQ, per germline (reference sequence). The CDR3 consists of 14 residues. CDR3 protein: CASSSGQPSMRKSF. The CDR3 nucleotides read TGTGCCAGCAGCTCGGGACAGCCATCTATGAGGAAATCCTTC.

In the case of this clonotype: This may arise from a read error, as a much more abundant clone is one base away. V gene TRBV7-2 combines with J gene TRBJ2-5; D unresolved. The length of the CDR3 is 13 residues. V lost 7 bases and J 4 bases, leaving 13 bases between the germline ends. Germline CDR1 reads SGHTA; CDR2 reads FQGNSA. The CDR3 loop reads CASNSVRVETQYF. CDR3 bases: TGTGCCAGCAACTCCGTAAGGGTAGAGACCCAGTACTTC.

This clonotype was picked up many times. The chain joins TRBV7-6 to TRBJ1-1; D uncertain. V lost 0 bases to trimming and J lost 0 bases, with 5 bases between them. The CDR3 spans 14 residues. Germline V gene lookup returns CDR1 SGHVS and CDR2 FNYEAQ. The CDR3 nucleotides read TGTGCCAGCAGCTTAGCACTCATGAACACTGAAGCTTTCTTT. The encoded protein is CASSLALMNTEAFF.